A selection of T cell receptor beta chains follows, all from one sample in a study of cytomegalovirus exposure and HLA in healthy donors. Profiling relied on immunoSEQ multiplex PCR, and the TCRdb table lists in-frame clones only, not all of them. In the table there are about 110,000 clones, under 97% of which are singletons. The sample consisted of PBMCs. These receptors were taken from a woman aged 18-35 years in good health and CMV-seronegative. Both conserved end residues are part of each CDR3. D genes are given only for firm matches. Size is omitted from some rows. Given values are once, few, many or a class for expanded clones.

d_gene	len	v_gene	j_gene	abundance	CDR3nt	CDR3aa
TRBD1	13	TRBV6-5	TRBJ1-2	NA	TGTGCCAGCTCCACCACAGGGGGCTTTGGCTACACCTTC	CASSTTGGFGYTF
TRBD2	14	TRBV5-4	TRBJ2-2	NA	TGTGCCAGCAGCTTCGAGCGGGGGGGACGGGAGCTGTTTTTT	CASSFERGGRELFF
NA	14	TRBV6-6	TRBJ1-4	NA	TGTGCCAGCAGAAACGGGGGACCTGGTGAAAAACTGTTTTTT	CASRNGGPGEKLFF
TRBD2	16	TRBV5-1	TRBJ2-3	NA	TGCGCCAGCAGCCTCGCGCCGGGACTAGCGGGAGATACGCAGTATTTT	CASSLAPGLAGDTQYF
NA	15	TRBV4-3	TRBJ2-1	few	TGCGCCAGCAGCCAAAAAGCCGGGGTTTACAATGAGCAGTTCTTC	CASSQKAGVYNEQFF
NA	14	TRBV27	TRBJ1-1	NA	TGTGCCAGCAGTTTTGGGGGGTCGGGCACTGAAGCTTTCTTT	CASSFGGSGTEAFF
TRBD2	18	TRBV6-4	TRBJ2-2	NA	TGTGCCAGCAGTGACTCCCTGACTAGCGGGGGGGCATCCGGGGAGCTGTTTTTT	CASSDSLTSGGASGELFF
TRBD1	16	TRBV5-1	TRBJ2-2	NA	TGCGCCAGCAGCTTAGAACCAGGGGGCCTCACCGGGGAGCTGTTTTTT	CASSLEPGGLTGELFF
TRBD1	16	TRBV7-2	TRBJ1-5	NA	TGTGCCAGCAGCTTTCGAAAAGGGGGCAGCAATCAGCCCCAGCATTTT	CASSFRKGGSNQPQHF
NA	14	TRBV7-2	TRBJ2-5	NA	TGTGCCAGCAGCTTAGGGTTAGCAGAAGAGACCCAGTACTTC	CASSLGLAEETQYF
TRBD2	17	TRBV11-3	TRBJ2-1	once	TGTGCCAGCAGCCCCGGACTAGCGGGGGGCCATGAAAATGAGCAGTTCTTC	CASSPGLAGGHENEQFF
TRBD1	15	TRBV6-5	TRBJ1-1	NA	TGTGCCAGCAGTTACTCAGACAGGGAGTCGGATGAAGCTTTCTTT	CASSYSDRESDEAFF
TRBD1	15	TRBV5-5	TRBJ1-1	NA	TGTGCCAGCAGCTTGGCCACCGGGACAGCCACTGAAGCTTTCTTT	CASSLATGTATEAFF
NA	15	TRBV6-5	TRBJ2-3	NA	TGTGCCAGCAGAGACAGGCCGCGGGGCACAGATACGCAGTATTTT	CASRDRPRGTDTQYF
TRBD1	15	TRBV9	TRBJ2-5	NA	TGTGCCAGCAGCGGAGGGACAGGGTTGAGAGAGACCCAGTACTTC	CASSGGTGLRETQYF
NA	12	TRBV18	TRBJ2-1	NA	TGTGCCAGCTCACCATCGGGCAATGAGCAGTTCTTC	CASSPSGNEQFF
TRBD2	15	TRBV28	TRBJ2-7	NA	TGTGCCAGCAGTGCCTCGGGGGGGCCTGGCCGCGAGCAGTACTTC	CASSASGGPGREQYF
TRBD1	15	TRBV11-2	TRBJ1-1	once	TGTGCCAGCAGCGTCGGGACAGGAGGGCTCACTGAAGCTTTCTTT	CASSVGTGGLTEAFF
NA	19	TRBV5-1	TRBJ1-2	NA	TGCGCCAGCAGCTTGTTCCCCCCCAACACTGGAGGGACCGACTATGGCTACACCTTC	CASSLFPPNTGGTDYGYTF
NA	15	TRBV30	TRBJ2-3	NA	TGTGCCTGGAGTAGGGGGGGGCTAGGGGTGGATACGCAGTATTTT	CAWSRGGLGVDTQYF
TRBD2	14	TRBV30	TRBJ2-5	NA	TGTGCCTGGAGTGGGGGGACTAGAGCGGAGACCCAGTACTTC	CAWSGGTRAETQYF
TRBD1	11	TRBV27	TRBJ2-7	NA	TGTGCCAGCCTAGGGGGCCACGAGCAGTACTTC	CASLGGHEQYF
TRBD1	17	TRBV27	TRBJ1-1	NA	TGTGCCAGCAGTACAAGGACAGGACGGTGGATGAACACTGAAGCTTTCTTT	CASSTRTGRWMNTEAFF
TRBD1	15	TRBV6-1	TRBJ2-3	NA	TGTGCCAGCAGGGACAGGGGGCGCGGGACAGATACGCAGTATTTT	CASRDRGRGTDTQYF
NA	17	TRBV28	TRBJ1-1	NA	TGTGCCAGCAGTTTATTCAACGGTTTTACCCGGAACACTGAAGCTTTCTTT	CASSLFNGFTRNTEAFF
NA	13	TRBV27	TRBJ2-2	NA	TGTGCCAGCAGTTTATGGGCCACCGGGGAGCTGTTTTTT	CASSLWATGELFF
NA	18	TRBV4-1	TRBJ1-1	NA	TGCGCCAGCAGCCAAGAGGTCAGGATTGATCTGCCCAACACTGAAGCTTTCTTT	CASSQEVRIDLPNTEAFF
NA	15	TRBV10-3	TRBJ1-1	NA	TGTGCCATCAGTGTGGGGGGGAGAATGAACACTGAAGCTTTCTTT	CAISVGGRMNTEAFF
TRBD1	14	TRBV2	TRBJ1-4	NA	TGTGCCAGCAGGGACCGGACAGGGATTGAAAAACTGTTTTTT	CASRDRTGIEKLFF
TRBD2	14	TRBV27	TRBJ2-5	once	TGTGCCAGCAGCCTCGGGACTAGCGTTGAGACCCAGTACTTC	CASSLGTSVETQYF
TRBD1	15	TRBV4-1	TRBJ2-2	NA	TGCGCCAGCAGCCAAGAACAGGGGTTCGCCGGGGAGCTGTTTTTT	CASSQEQGFAGELFF
NA	17	TRBV5-1	TRBJ1-4	NA	TGCGCCAGCAGTCCGCCTGTCGGCGGGGGCAGTAATGAAAAACTGTTTTTT	CASSPPVGGGSNEKLFF
TRBD2	14	TRBV5-5	TRBJ2-5	NA	TGTGCCAGCAGCTCGGCCGGGGGGACAGAGACCCAGTACTTC	CASSSAGGTETQYF